A single sample gave rise to the 17 T cell receptor beta chains below, sequenced in a study of blood T cells in healthy people across ages. Using a J-beta primer mix together with a sample-barcoded 5' primer, a second PCR was run for roughly 6 to 12 cycles. TCRdb used MiXCR to reprocess the 5' RACE reads, holding one entry per CDR3 protein. The sample carries 1.5 million to 2 million distinct CDR3 sequences, around 35% recorded once. Material for sequencing was blood. The receptor set was obtained from a woman between 25 and 40 years old in good health.

This clonotype was found a few times. V gene TRBV7-2 combines with J gene TRBJ2-3; 11 positions agree with TRBD2. CDR1 and CDR2 (germline): SGHTA, FQGNSA. The CDR3 covers 18 residues. V shed 2 bases, J shed 8 bases, and the junction held 15 bases outside the gene matches. CDR3 DNA sequence: TGTGCCAGCAGCTTACGGACTAGCGGGCATAGCTCACAAGCTACGCAGTATTTT. Translating it yields CASSLRTSGHSSQATQYF.

The genes are TRBV20-1 and TRBJ2-7; 7 positions agree with TRBD2. This CDR3 region has 15 residues. The germline CDR1 and CDR2 sequences are DFQATT and SNEGSKA (reference sequence). With 4 bases clipped from V and 3 bases from J, the junction kept 12 bases outside the gene matches. CDR3: CSANSPRLAHYEQYF. DNA for the CDR3: TGCAGTGCTAACTCCCCTAGACTAGCCCACTACGAGCAGTACTTC.

The chain is built from TRBV2 and TRBJ2-3; TRBD2 might be the D (5 bases). Germline V gene sequence: CDR1 SNHLY, CDR2 FYNNEI. The V end lost 7 bases, the J end lost 0 bases, and 11 bases lay between the germline ends. The CDR3 loop spans 14 amino acids. In DNA form, the CDR3 reads TGTGCCAGCAACCGGGGAACTAGCACAGATACGCAGTATTTT. Translated, it gives CASNRGTSTDTQYF.

About this clonotype itself: Just one base apart from a much larger clone, this may be a read error. This chain connects TRBV7-3 to TRBJ2-5, with TRBD1 matching 7 bases. The last part of the DNA fits TRBJ2-7 better; the J call may be wrong. The CDR3 sequence is 15 residues long. CDR1 is SGHTA and CDR2 is FQGTGA in the germline V gene. In DNA, the CDR3 is TGTGCCAACAGCTTAATGGGGACAGTAAGTGGCGAGCAGTACTTC. Protein: CANSLMGTVSGEQYF.

This clonotype was detected a few times. J is TRBJ1-1 and V is TRBV20-1; D is unclear. Germline CDR1 reads DFQATT; CDR2 reads SNEGSKA (reference sequence). Trimming left V 3 bases short and J 2 bases short, with 13 bases between. The CDR3 runs to 14 residues. CDR3 sequence: CSARFPGYNTEAFF. The CDR3 DNA is TGCAGTGCTAGGTTTCCAGGTTATAACACTGAAGCTTTCTTT.

This clonotype was seen repeatedly, ten times or more. The chain combines TRBV7-9 with TRBJ2-3, with D possibly being TRBD2 (6 bases). The ends were cut back, 5 bases at V and 5 bases at J, with 17 bases in the middle. CDR3 length: 15 residues. Germline V CDR1 and CDR2: SEHNR, FQNEAQ (reference sequence). The CDR3, as DNA: TGTGCCAGCAGCCTGTCGCTAGCGAGAGAAGATACGCAGTATTTT. Amino acid sequence: CASSLSLAREDTQYF.

The chain employs TRBV7-2 and TRBJ1-6; maybe TRBD1 (6 bases). Trimming left V 5 bases short and J 8 bases short, with 16 bases between. This CDR3 spans 15 amino acids. Germline CDR1 is SGHTA and CDR2 is FQGNSA. The CDR3 coding sequence is TGTGCCAGCAGCCCTCCCCGGGACACTTATTCACCCCTCCACTTT. Protein sequence: CASSPPRDTYSPLHF.

This clonotype turned up a few times. The CDR3 DNA follows: TGTGCCAGCAGCTGGGGCGGGGAAAACACTGAAGCTTTCTTT. Translating it yields CASSWGGENTEAFF. The chain links TRBV7-8 to TRBJ1-1; tentative D call: TRBD1 (5 bases). The CDR3 has 14 amino acids. The germline gives CDR1 SGHVS, CDR2 FQNEAQ. V dropped 4 bases and J dropped 2 bases, with 11 bases sitting between them.

The rearrangement uses TRBV7-9 and TRBJ2-1; 10 bases map to TRBD2. This CDR3 has 16 residues. Unmatched junction bases numbered 6, after V lost 5 bases and J lost 2 bases. Germline V gene data show CDR1 as SEHNR and CDR2 as FQNEAQ (reference sequence). CDR3 sequence: CASSPSSGGPYNEQFF. The CDR3 DNA follows: TGTGCCAGCAGCCCATCTAGCGGGGGACCCTACAATGAGCAGTTCTTC.

CDR3: CSAHSGRASTDTQYF. For the CDR3, the DNA is TGCAGTGCTCATAGCGGGAGGGCCAGCACAGATACGCAGTATTTT. The chain combines TRBV20-1 with TRBJ2-3; 11 bases map to TRBD2. CDR1 DFQATT and CDR2 SNEGSKA come from the germline V gene (reference sequence). After removal of 5 bases from V and 0 bases from J, the junction contained 4 bases not matched to a gene. The CDR3 runs 15 residues.

This clonotype was observed many times. CDR3: CASSSAGTDTQYF. The CDR3 nucleotides are TGTGCCAGCAGCTCCGCAGGAACAGATACGCAGTATTTT. The chain recombines TRBV7-9 with TRBJ2-3; no definite D call. In germline, CDR1 is SEHNR, CDR2 FQNEAQ (reference sequence). This CDR3 has 13 residues. The ends were cut back, 4 bases at V and 3 bases at J, with 8 bases in the middle.

The sample holds many counts of this clonotype. This sequence joins TRBV29-1 and TRBJ2-1, with a weak D call TRBD2 (6 bases). The CDR3 is made up of 14 amino acids. The germline V gene has CDR1 SQVTM and CDR2 ANQGSEA. The V gene lost 4 bases and the J gene lost 3 bases, with 13 bases spanning the gap. CDR3 in amino acids: CSVGSGGLYNEQFF. As DNA, the CDR3 is TGCAGCGTTGGGTCCGGGGGTCTCTACAATGAGCAGTTCTTC.

J is TRBJ2-3 and V is TRBV5-1; D possibly uses TRBD1 or TRBD2 (5 bases each). The germline CDR1 and CDR2 sequences are SGHRS and YFSETQ. V dropped 4 bases and J dropped 5 bases, with 17 bases sitting between them. This CDR3 spans 15 amino acids. Here the CDR3 DNA reads TGCGCCAGCAGCGCCCGGGACGGAAGGGTAGATACGCAGTATTTT. Its protein product is CASSARDGRVDTQYF. The variable domain in full, with the rest retrieved from reference TRBV5-1 and TRBJ2-3, is KAGVTQTPRYLIKTRGQQVTLSCSPISGHRSVSWYQQTPGQGLQFLFEYFSETQRNKGNFPGRFSGRQFSNSRSEMNVSTLELGDSALYLCASSARDGRVDTQYFGPGTRLTVL.

This clonotype showed up just a few times. The J gene is TRBJ2-3, the V gene TRBV6-1; a possible D gene is TRBD1 (5 bases). This CDR3 region has 14 residues. Trimming shortened V by 6 bases and J by 4 bases, and 14 bases separated the two germline ends. Per the germline V gene, CDR1 is MNHNS and CDR2 is SASEGT. The CDR3: CASSWQGGADTQYF. CDR3 DNA sequence: TGTGCCAGCAGCTGGCAGGGTGGGGCAGATACGCAGTATTTT.

The CDR3, as DNA: TGCGCCAGCAGCCAAGGGACAACTATGAACTATGGCTACACCTTC. Its protein product is CASSQGTTMNYGYTF. This sequence joins TRBV4-1 and TRBJ1-2; possible D gene TRBD1, 5 bases. CDR3 length: 15 residues. Trimming removed 1 base from V and 2 bases from J, with 11 bases in between. The germline gives CDR1 MGHRA, CDR2 YSYEKL.

V usage is TRBV20-1 and J usage is TRBJ2-1, with 8 bases fitting TRBD2. V lost 6 bases to trimming and J lost 4 bases; unmatched junction nucleotides: 2. This CDR3 comprises 12 residues. Germline V gives CDR1 DFQATT, CDR2 SNEGSKA (reference sequence). CDR3 DNA: TGCAGTGCCCCGGGGGGGTACAATGAGCAGTTCTTC. Its translation: CSAPGGYNEQFF.

V usage is TRBV2 and J usage is TRBJ2-3; D is ambiguous. This CDR3 has 14 residues. V was cut by 4 bases and J by 2 bases, with 10 bases left in between. Germline CDR1 is SNHLY and CDR2 is FYNNEI. Here the CDR3 DNA reads TGTGCCAGCAGTGTAGGTAGCACCACAGATACGCAGTATTTT. This encodes CASSVGSTTDTQYF.